These 16 T cell receptor beta chains were all obtained from the same sample, sequenced in a study of human T cells and chemical hapten exposure (dated by TCRdb to about 2021). The sample's time point label is to be understood as: pre-sensitization, week 0. The label giving this sample's treatment or condition can be read as: therapeutic diphenylcyclopropenone sensitization with weekly scalp DPC. The library relied on RACE. TCRdb lists the instrument as NextSeq 500. The public reads were quality trimmed at Q25 with fastp and then assembled into clones with MiXCR by TCRdb, keeping productive beta chains. Every CDR3 protein is listed once, alongside the most common genes and DNA of its rows. The sample yields about 380,000 distinct CDR3 sequences; approximately 5.1% were counted once. Of the sample, about 2.5% falls within the top ten clones. This specimen consisted of whole blood, obtained in connection with sensitization to the hapten diphenylcyclopropenone (DPC). The receptor source for this set is a woman between 50 and 59 years old with alopecia areata. Some clones in this sample may be carry-over from other donors' samples.

This clonotype was seen a few times. This sequence joins TRBV7-9 and TRBJ2-1; 9 bases are a match to TRBD2. V dropped 5 bases and J dropped 5; count of bases not matched to a gene: 10. Germline-derived CDR1 and CDR2 are SEHNR and FQNEAQ (reference sequence). CDR3 length: 16 amino acids. CDR3 DNA: TGTGCCAGCAGCCTCCCTGGCGGGAGGGCCAACAATGAGCAGTTCTTC. It encodes CASSLPGGRANNEQFF.

The V and J genes are TRBV19 and TRBJ1-4; weak D call: TRBD1 (5 bases). Deletions cut 4 bases from V and 8 bases from J, with 11 bases between. Germline V gene sequence: CDR1 LNHDA, CDR2 SQIVND (reference sequence). This CDR3 comprises 13 residues. CDR3 region: CASSKTGYEKLFF. For the CDR3, the DNA is TGTGCCAGTAGTAAAACAGGATACGAAAAACTGTTTTTT.

Comment on this clonotype: This may come from a read error, since a much larger clone is one base off. The rearrangement uses TRBV28 and TRBJ1-1; D is possibly TRBD1 (6 bases). The CDR3 consists of 13 residues. In germline, CDR1 is MDHEN, CDR2 SYDVKM. In nucleotides, the CDR3 is TGTGTCAGCATGGGACACCCGAACACTGAAGCTTTCTTT. The encoded protein is CVSMGHPNTEAFF.

This clonotype was detected many times. The gene calls are TRBV24-1 and TRBJ1-1; 7 bases are a match to TRBD1. This CDR3 is built from 11 residues. J lost 11 bases, V lost 6 bases, and 5 bases had no gene match. Germline V lookup: CDR1 KGHDR, CDR2 SFDVKD. The CDR3 loop reads CATSSGGEAFF. CDR3 in DNA: TGTGCCACCAGTTCAGGGGGAGAGGCTTTCTTT.

At least ten counts were recorded for this clonotype. The chain carries TRBV20-1 and TRBJ2-5; TRBD2 agrees at 7 bases. Trimming at V came to 1 base and at J to 4 bases, leaving 15 bases not matched to a gene. CDR1 and CDR2 from the germline V gene are DFQATT and SNEGSKA (reference sequence). This CDR3 region has 17 residues. CDR3 amino acids: CSARGRLAERGVETQYF. CDR3 bases: TGCAGTGCTAGAGGAAGGCTAGCGGAGAGGGGCGTAGAGACCCAGTACTTC.

This clonotype was recorded a few times. The chain couples TRBV6-5 to TRBJ2-4, with 7 bases fitting TRBD1. The CDR3 length is 13 residues. Germline values: CDR1 MNHEY, CDR2 SVGAGI. Unmatched junction bases numbered 7, after V lost 6 bases and J lost 8 bases. DNA for the CDR3: TGTGCCAGCAGCCGGACAGGAGGTGACATTCAGTACTTC. Encoded protein: CASSRTGGDIQYF.

The chain has TRBV5-1 and TRBJ2-1; no reliable D call. Trimming removed 5 bases from V and 8 bases from J, with 23 bases in between. There are 16 residues in the CDR3. Germline-derived CDR1 and CDR2 are SGHRS and YFSETQ. The CDR3 sequence: CASRLQHVALLHEQFF. As DNA, the CDR3 is TGCGCCAGCAGGTTGCAGCATGTCGCCCTTCTGCATGAGCAGTTCTTC. Complete variable domain (other parts from reference TRBV5-1 and TRBJ2-1): KAGVTQTPRYLIKTRGQQVTLSCSPISGHRSVSWYQQTPGQGLQFLFEYFSETQRNKGNFPGRFSGRQFSNSRSEMNVSTLELGDSALYLCASRLQHVALLHEQFFGPGTRLTVL.

This clonotype has at least ten counts. The chain has TRBV7-9 and TRBJ2-5, with TRBD2 matching over 7 bases. The CDR3 length is 14 residues. Germline V gene data show CDR1 as SEHNR and CDR2 as FQNEAQ (reference sequence). The ends lost 3 bases at V and 5 bases at J; junction bases unmatched: 6. This chain's CDR3 is CASSFQRGLETQYF. Here the CDR3 DNA reads TGTGCCAGCAGCTTCCAGCGGGGACTTGAGACCCAGTACTTC. Together with reference TRBV7-9 and TRBJ2-5, the CDR3 gives the full variable domain: DTGVSQNPRHKITKRGQNVTFRCDPISEHNRLYWYRQTLGQGPEFLTYFQNEAQLEKSRLLSDRFSAERPKGSFSTLEIQRTEQGDSAMYLCASSFQRGLETQYFGPGTRLLVL.

This clonotype was recorded at least ten times. This sequence joins TRBV4-3 and TRBJ2-1; D is perhaps TRBD2 (5 bases). The CDR3 runs 18 residues. Germline loops: CDR1 LGHNA, CDR2 YSLEER. The V end was cut by 1 base, the J end by 6 bases, with 22 bases between. CDR3 protein: CASSQVIPRPGSGNEQFF. In DNA form, the CDR3 reads TGCGCCAGCAGCCAAGTTATACCCCGTCCGGGATCGGGCAATGAGCAGTTCTTC.

The chain has TRBV14 and TRBJ1-2; the D gene is possibly TRBD1 (5 bases). The CDR3 extends over 14 amino acids. Trimming cost V 2 bases and J 5 bases, with 12 bases left between them. In germline, CDR1 is SGHDN, CDR2 FVKESK. The CDR3 here is CASSQTDRPYGYTF. For the CDR3, the DNA is TGTGCCAGCAGCCAAACCGACAGACCTTATGGCTACACCTTC.

This clonotype appeared a few times. The chain combines TRBV2 with TRBJ2-3, with no clear D. The V gene's germline CDR1 is SNHLY and CDR2 FYNNEI. CDR3 length equals 12 residues. The germline V and J ends were trimmed by 3 bases and 4 bases, with 5 bases remaining between them. The CDR3 DNA is TGTGCCAGCAGTGACTGGGCAGATACGCAGTATTTT. Residues: CASSDWADTQYF.

This clonotype was counted many times. The V and J genes are TRBV29-1 and TRBJ2-3; D remains unclear. Per the germline V gene, CDR1 is SQVTM and CDR2 is ANQGSEA. The CDR3 sequence is 15 residues long. Trimming stripped 7 bases from V and 4 bases from J, with 21 bases between. The CDR3 sequence: CSAEAGKGPSDTQYF. The DNA for the CDR3 is TGCAGCGCCGAGGCTGGTAAAGGCCCGTCAGATACGCAGTATTTT.

This clonotype was detected many times. The rearrangement joins TRBV6-5 to TRBJ2-2, with TRBD2 matching over 7 bases. Germline V CDR1 and CDR2: MNHEY, SVGAGI. The CDR3 totals 14 residues. The V gene end was trimmed by 7 bases and the J gene end by 4 bases; junction bases not matched to a gene: 6. CDR3 in DNA: TGTGCCAGCACCTGGGGGGGGATCACCGGGGAGCTGTTTTTT. Its protein product is CASTWGGITGELFF.

This clonotype was found a few times. The V and J genes are TRBV6-2 or TRBV6-3 and TRBJ2-1, with TRBD2 as a possible D gene (6 bases). CDR1 MNHEY and CDR2 SVGEGT come from the germline V gene. V was clipped by 2 bases and J by 9 bases, with 17 bases between them. The CDR3 has 15 amino acids. CDR3 bases: TGTGCCAGCAGTTACGGGAGGACCGCCCTAGGTGAGCAGTTCTTC. Translation: CASSYGRTALGEQFF.

The sample holds many counts of this clonotype. This sequence joins TRBV24-1 and TRBJ2-1; maybe TRBD2 (6 bases). Trimming took 6 bases from V and 1 from J, leaving 15 bases between them. Germline values: CDR1 KGHDR, CDR2 SFDVKD. CDR3 length equals 16 residues. CDR3 loop: CATSYGSGTSYNEQFF. The DNA for the CDR3 is TGTGCCACCAGTTACGGTAGCGGAACGTCCTACAATGAGCAGTTCTTC.

The sample holds a few counts of this clonotype. This chain links TRBV6-2 or TRBV6-3 with TRBJ2-1, with a tentative D call TRBD2 (5 bases). There are 16 residues in the CDR3. The germline V gene encodes CDR1 MNHEY and CDR2 SVGEGT. V gave up 5 bases and J gave up 0 bases, with 14 bases separating them. CDR3 coding DNA: TGTGCCAGCAGTCTAGCCTTCGGAAGCTCCTACAATGAGCAGTTCTTC. It yields the protein CASSLAFGSSYNEQFF.